Presented here are 5 T cell receptor beta chains from one specimen sequenced in a study of OX40 agonist ivuxolimab in advanced cancers. Sequencing used immunoSEQ multiplex PCR; TCRdb keeps in-frame clones, though not all of them. The top ten hold 1.2% of the sample, which has about 110,000 clones, roughly 90% seen once. Specimen: CD4+ or CD8+ T cells sorted from blood, collected in a trial of the OX40 agonist ivuxolimab. The source is an adult with an advanced solid tumor such as melanoma, head and neck, liver or kidney cancer.

This chain uses TRBV5-6 with TRBJ2-7; 10 bases agree with TRBD2. The germline gives CDR1 SGHDT, CDR2 YYEEEE. This CDR3 contains 17 residues. With V trimmed by 1 base and J by 2 bases, 9 bases remained unmatched. This CDR3 is CASSLPRGTSVAYEQYF. CDR3 DNA sequence: TGTGCCAGCAGCTTGCCTAGGGGGACTAGCGTCGCCTACGAGCAGTACTTC.

The rearrangement joins TRBV11-3 to TRBJ2-1, with 7 positions matching TRBD1. CDR1 and CDR2 from the germline V gene are SGHNT and YENEEA. This CDR3 is built from 15 residues. After removal of 1 base from V and 2 bases from J, the junction contained 2 bases not matched to a gene. As DNA, the CDR3 is TGTGCCAGCAGCTTAGGGGGACAGACCTACAATGAGCAGTTCTTC. Translation: CASSLGGQTYNEQFF.

The chain couples TRBV6-5 to TRBJ2-1; 8 nucleotides align to TRBD2. The CDR3 is 15 residues long. In germline, CDR1 is MNHEY, CDR2 SVGAGI. V was pared by 6 bases and J by 1 base, with 5 bases of the junction left unmatched. The CDR3 bases are TGTGCCAGCAGACTTAGCGGGGCTTCCTACAATGAGCAGTTCTTC. Translation gives CASRLSGASYNEQFF.

The rearrangement joins TRBV7-9 to TRBJ2-1, with D tentatively TRBD2 (6 bases). Germline CDR1 reads SEHNR; CDR2 reads FQNEAQ (reference sequence). V lost 3 bases, J lost 8 bases, and 20 bases lay in between. The CDR3 totals 16 residues. In nucleotides, the CDR3 is TGTGCCAGCAGCTTGGGCATAGCGGTGAACACCGATGAGCAGTTCTTC. Translation gives CASSLGIAVNTDEQFF.

The rearrangement links TRBV28 to TRBJ2-1, with D perhaps TRBD2 (6 bases). V shed 2 bases and J shed 8 bases, with 7 bases lying between them. The germline V gene has CDR1 MDHEN and CDR2 SYDVKM. This CDR3 is built from 12 residues. In DNA form, the CDR3 reads TGTGCCAGCAGTTTAACGGGGGATGAGCAGTTCTTC. Protein product: CASSLTGDEQFF. Complete variable domain (other parts from reference TRBV28 and TRBJ2-1): DVKVTQSSRYLVKRTGEKVFLECVQDMDHENMFWYRQDPGLGLRLIYFSYDVKMKEKGDIPEGYSVSREKKERFSLILESASTNQTSMYLCASSLTGDEQFFGPGTRLTVL.